Listed below are T cell receptor beta chains from one sample, sequenced in a study of blood T cell repertoires in COVID-19. Produced via immunoSEQ multiplex PCR; TCRdb's table is partial and in-frame only. The sample contains approximately 160,000 clones, approximately 80% of which appear only once. Sequencing was done on a sample of peripheral blood. The receptors stem from a woman aged 55-75 years with acute or convalescent COVID-19. CDR3s include the opening cysteine and the closing phenylalanine or tryptophan. D genes are given only for firm matches. Only some rows state a clone size, as once, few, many or a class for expanded clones.

D: -
J: TRBJ2-7
length: 13
V: TRBV7-2
size: -
DNA: TGTGCCAGCAGCTCGGACAGTTTCTACGAGCAGTACTTC
CDR3: CASSSDSFYEQYF

D: -
J: TRBJ1-6
length: 14
V: TRBV15
size: once
DNA: TGTGCCACCAGCAGATCCCCTTATAATTCACCCCTCCACTTT
CDR3: CATSRSPYNSPLHF

D: -
J: TRBJ2-3
length: 14
V: TRBV18
size: few
DNA: TGTGCCAGCTCACCCGGGACATTCACAGATACGCAGTATTTT
CDR3: CASSPGTFTDTQYF

D: TRBD1
J: TRBJ1-1
length: 14
V: TRBV27
size: -
DNA: TGTGCCAGCAGCCTCTACAGGGGGGGCCCTGAAGCTTTCTTT
CDR3: CASSLYRGGPEAFF

D: -
J: TRBJ1-6
length: 12
V: TRBV18
size: -
DNA: TGTGCCAGCTCACCACCTCAATCACCCCTCCACTTT
CDR3: CASSPPQSPLHF

D: TRBD1
J: TRBJ2-3
length: 13
V: TRBV6-5
size: -
DNA: TGTGCCAGCACGACAGGGCCCACAGATACGCAGTATTTT
CDR3: CASTTGPTDTQYF

D: -
J: TRBJ2-2
length: 15
V: TRBV7-9
size: -
DNA: TGTGCCAGCCGCTTACCAGGGGACAACACCGGGGAGCTGTTTTTT
CDR3: CASRLPGDNTGELFF

D: TRBD1
J: TRBJ2-7
length: 13
V: TRBV19
size: -
DNA: TGTGCCAGCCACAGGGGGCACCTCTACGAGCAGTACTTC
CDR3: CASHRGHLYEQYF

D: -
J: TRBJ2-2
length: 17
V: TRBV4-2
size: -
DNA: TGTGCCAGCAGCCACCAGACAGGGACTCCGAACACCGGGGAGCTGTTTTTT
CDR3: CASSHQTGTPNTGELFF

D: -
J: TRBJ1-3
length: 15
V: TRBV18
size: once
DNA: TGTGCCAGCTCAGCTGGGAGAGTCTCTGGAAACACCATATATTTT
CDR3: CASSAGRVSGNTIYF

D: TRBD1
J: TRBJ1-5
length: 17
V: TRBV2
size: -
DNA: TGTGCCAGCAGTGAAGTAAGAGGGCAGGGGGGCAATCAGCCCCAGCATTTT
CDR3: CASSEVRGQGGNQPQHF

D: TRBD1
J: TRBJ1-1
length: 12
V: TRBV12-3/TRBV12-4
size: -
DNA: TGTGCCAGCAGTAGACAGGGTACTGAAGCTTTCTTT
CDR3: CASSRQGTEAFF

D: -
J: TRBJ1-1
length: 13
V: TRBV18
size: -
DNA: TGTGCCAGCTCAGTGGAGATGAACACTGAAGCTTTCTTT
CDR3: CASSVEMNTEAFF

D: -
J: TRBJ2-6
length: 14
V: TRBV5-1
size: -
DNA: TGCGCCAGCAGTGGAGTGGCCGGGGCCAACGTCCTGACTTTC
CDR3: CASSGVAGANVLTF

D: TRBD2
J: TRBJ2-1
length: 16
V: TRBV5-1
size: -
DNA: TGCGCCAGCAGCTTCGAGACTAGCGGCTATTACAATGAGCAGTTCTTC
CDR3: CASSFETSGYYNEQFF

D: -
J: TRBJ1-2
length: 17
V: TRBV6-2/TRBV6-3
size: -
DNA: TGTGCCAGCAGCACCAGGGGAGAGCCTTCACCTAACTATGGCTACACCTTC
CDR3: CASSTRGEPSPNYGYTF

D: TRBD2
J: TRBJ2-1
length: 14
V: TRBV10-1
size: once
DNA: TGCGCCAGCAGTGATCCCGGGCGCGGGGGTGGGCAGTTCTTC
CDR3: CASSDPGRGGGQFF

D: -
J: TRBJ1-2
length: 15
V: TRBV5-4
size: -
DNA: TGTGCCAGCAGCTACCCGGGGGGAAGAGGCTATGGCTACACCTTC
CDR3: CASSYPGGRGYGYTF

D: TRBD1
J: TRBJ1-5
length: 14
V: TRBV7-8
size: -
DNA: TGTGCCAGCAGCTTCGGACAGGGCGATCAGCCCCAGCATTTT
CDR3: CASSFGQGDQPQHF

D: -
J: TRBJ1-6
length: 15
V: TRBV5-4
size: -
DNA: TGTGCCAGCAGCTCGACCACAAGGGGAAAGGGCACCCTCCACTTT
CDR3: CASSSTTRGKGTLHF

D: -
J: TRBJ2-2
length: 15
V: TRBV9
size: -
DNA: TGTGCCAGCAGCCCCCGCGGGTCGGCGGCCGGGGAGCTGTTTTTT
CDR3: CASSPRGSAAGELFF

D: -
J: TRBJ2-5
length: 13
V: TRBV10-3
size: -
DNA: TGTGCCATCAGTGAGTTTCGTGAAGAGACCCAGTACTTC
CDR3: CAISEFREETQYF

D: -
J: TRBJ1-6
length: 13
V: TRBV12-3/TRBV12-4
size: -
DNA: TGTGCCAGCAGTTCAGGGGTTAGGTCACCCCTCCACTTT
CDR3: CASSSGVRSPLHF

D: -
J: TRBJ1-2
length: 8
V: TRBV7-2
size: -
DNA: TGTGCCACGGAGGGCTACACCTTC
CDR3: CATEGYTF

D: -
J: TRBJ2-7
length: 17
V: TRBV2
size: -
DNA: TGTGCCAGCAATAAATTAGGGGGACAGACTAGCTCCTACGAGCAGTACTTC
CDR3: CASNKLGGQTSSYEQYF

D: -
J: TRBJ1-2
length: 12
V: TRBV5-4
size: -
DNA: TGTGCCAGCAGCCTTGACACGTATGGCTACACCTTC
CDR3: CASSLDTYGYTF

D: TRBD1
J: TRBJ1-1
length: 14
V: TRBV7-9
size: -
DNA: TGTGCCAGCAGCTTGGGGACAGGGGACACTGAAGCTTTCTTT
CDR3: CASSLGTGDTEAFF

D: -
J: TRBJ2-7
length: 14
V: TRBV19
size: few
DNA: TGTGCCAGTAGTATAGCCGTAGGGGACTACGAGCAGTACTTC
CDR3: CASSIAVGDYEQYF

D: TRBD1
J: TRBJ2-2
length: 17
V: TRBV4-1
size: -
DNA: TGCGCCAGCAGCACGGGAGCTGGACAGGGACGTACCGGGGAGCTGTTTTTT
CDR3: CASSTGAGQGRTGELFF

D: -
J: TRBJ1-6
length: 15
V: TRBV19
size: -
DNA: TGTGCCAGTAGTGGTTCACAGGGCCCCGCTTCACCCCTCCACTTT
CDR3: CASSGSQGPASPLHF

D: -
J: TRBJ2-7
length: 13
V: TRBV7-8
size: -
DNA: TGTGCCAGCAGCTTCCAGGTCCAGGACGAGCAGTACTTC
CDR3: CASSFQVQDEQYF

D: -
J: TRBJ2-5
length: 13
V: TRBV19
size: few
DNA: TGTGCCAGTACGGCGGGGACAGAAGAGACCCAGTACTTC
CDR3: CASTAGTEETQYF

D: -
J: TRBJ2-3
length: 14
V: TRBV4-3
size: -
DNA: TGCGCCAGCAGCCAAGAAGCCCTCACAGATACGCAGTATTTT
CDR3: CASSQEALTDTQYF

D: TRBD2
J: TRBJ2-5
length: 15
V: TRBV4-2
size: -
DNA: TGTGCCAGCAGCCGGACTAGCGGGGAGGCGGAGACCCAGTACTTC
CDR3: CASSRTSGEAETQYF

D: -
J: TRBJ2-7
length: 12
V: TRBV4-3
size: -
DNA: TGCGCCAGCAGTTCAGGGGGGTACGAGCAGTACTTC
CDR3: CASSSGGYEQYF

D: TRBD2
J: TRBJ2-7
length: 15
V: TRBV6-6
size: -
DNA: TGTGCCAGCAGACCCGGGACTAGCGGGGACTACGAGCAGTACTTC
CDR3: CASRPGTSGDYEQYF

D: TRBD2
J: TRBJ2-2
length: 16
V: TRBV5-1
size: -
DNA: TGCGCCAGCAGCGCCTATAGCGGGGGGGACACCGGGGAGCTGTTTTTT
CDR3: CASSAYSGGDTGELFF

D: -
J: TRBJ2-1
length: 16
V: TRBV29-1
size: -
DNA: TGCAGCGTTGAAGAGTACGCGGGGAGCTCCTACAATGAGCAGTTCTTC
CDR3: CSVEEYAGSSYNEQFF

D: TRBD1
J: TRBJ1-1
length: 14
V: TRBV20-1
size: -
DNA: TGCAGTGCTAGTATTGTAGACAGGGGAACTGAAGCTTTCTTT
CDR3: CSASIVDRGTEAFF

D: -
J: TRBJ2-7
length: 15
V: TRBV21-1
size: few
DNA: TGTGCCAGCAGCAAGGCTTCAGGCCCCTTCTACGAGCAGTACTTC
CDR3: CASSKASGPFYEQYF

D: TRBD1
J: TRBJ1-5
length: 15
V: TRBV19
size: -
DNA: TGTGCCAGTAGTATTATCGGGACAGGATATCAGCCCCAGCATTTT
CDR3: CASSIIGTGYQPQHF

D: -
J: TRBJ1-4
length: 15
V: TRBV7-9
size: once
DNA: TGTGCCAGCAGCCGGCCCGGGACATTATATGAAAAACTGTTTTTT
CDR3: CASSRPGTLYEKLFF

D: TRBD1
J: TRBJ1-2
length: 15
V: TRBV18
size: -
DNA: TGTGCCAGCTCACCCGGACAGGGGGCCTCCTATGGCTACACCTTC
CDR3: CASSPGQGASYGYTF

D: -
J: TRBJ2-5
length: 14
V: TRBV2
size: few
DNA: TGTGCCAGCAAGGGGTGGCAGATACAAGAGACCCAGTACTTC
CDR3: CASKGWQIQETQYF

D: -
J: TRBJ2-5
length: 13
V: TRBV7-2
size: -
DNA: TGTGCCAGCAGAATCGCTCCGGGGGAGACCCAGTACTTC
CDR3: CASRIAPGETQYF

D: TRBD1
J: TRBJ1-1
length: 15
V: TRBV27
size: -
DNA: TGTGCCAGCAGGCGGGGCAGGGGGCTGAACACTGAAGCTTTCTTT
CDR3: CASRRGRGLNTEAFF

D: TRBD1
J: TRBJ1-2
length: 16
V: TRBV11-2
size: -
DNA: TGTGCCAGCAGCTTAGTCCCCACAGGGGGGAACTATGGCTACACCTTC
CDR3: CASSLVPTGGNYGYTF

D: TRBD1
J: TRBJ2-6
length: 17
V: TRBV7-9
size: -
DNA: TGTGCCAGCACCCTCCGGGACAGGGATTCCGGGGCCAACGTCCTGACTTTC
CDR3: CASTLRDRDSGANVLTF

D: TRBD1
J: TRBJ1-2
length: 16
V: TRBV6-5
size: -
DNA: TGTGCCAGCAGTTCCAGCTCAGGGGGAGAGAACTATGGCTACACCTTC
CDR3: CASSSSSGGENYGYTF

D: -
J: TRBJ1-6
length: 15
V: TRBV5-1
size: -
DNA: TGCGCCAGCAGCTTGTCAGGGGCCTATAATTCACCCCTCCACTTT
CDR3: CASSLSGAYNSPLHF

D: -
J: TRBJ1-1
length: 15
V: TRBV10-1
size: -
DNA: TGCGCCAGCCCTCTCATCCAGGGAGGGGAGACTGAAGCTTTCTTT
CDR3: CASPLIQGGETEAFF

D: -
J: TRBJ2-7
length: 14
V: TRBV3-1/TRBV3-2
size: -
DNA: TGTGCCAGCAGCCAAGAAGAGAGAACAGGCCAGCAGTACTTC
CDR3: CASSQEERTGQQYF

D: TRBD1
J: TRBJ1-2
length: 16
V: TRBV19
size: -
DNA: TGTGCCAGTAGGCTCTACGGGACAGCTGCTAACTATGGCTACACCTTC
CDR3: CASRLYGTAANYGYTF

D: -
J: TRBJ1-6
length: 14
V: TRBV5-4
size: -
DNA: TGTGCCAGCAGCTTGACGGGGGTGGATTCACCCCTCCACTTT
CDR3: CASSLTGVDSPLHF

D: TRBD1
J: TRBJ1-1
length: 15
V: TRBV6-5
size: -
DNA: TGTGCCAGCAGACCCTCCCAGACAGGGGGCACTGAAGCTTTCTTT
CDR3: CASRPSQTGGTEAFF

D: TRBD1
J: TRBJ2-5
length: 17
V: TRBV7-2
size: -
DNA: TGTGCCAGCAGCCAACGGGGACAGTTCTCGATCATGGAGACCCAGTACTTC
CDR3: CASSQRGQFSIMETQYF

D: TRBD1
J: TRBJ1-2
length: 13
V: TRBV28
size: -
DNA: TGTGCCAGCGAGACAGGGAAGGGGAAGGGCTACACCTTC
CDR3: CASETGKGKGYTF

D: TRBD1
J: TRBJ1-4
length: 15
V: TRBV18
size: -
DNA: TGTGCCAGCTCACCAAACCGGGACAGGGGCGAAAAACTGTTTTTT
CDR3: CASSPNRDRGEKLFF

D: TRBD2
J: TRBJ2-3
length: 19
V: TRBV4-3
size: -
DNA: TGCGCCAGCAGCCACGCCATGACTAGCGGGGGGGCCATTGCAGATACGCAGTATTTT
CDR3: CASSHAMTSGGAIADTQYF